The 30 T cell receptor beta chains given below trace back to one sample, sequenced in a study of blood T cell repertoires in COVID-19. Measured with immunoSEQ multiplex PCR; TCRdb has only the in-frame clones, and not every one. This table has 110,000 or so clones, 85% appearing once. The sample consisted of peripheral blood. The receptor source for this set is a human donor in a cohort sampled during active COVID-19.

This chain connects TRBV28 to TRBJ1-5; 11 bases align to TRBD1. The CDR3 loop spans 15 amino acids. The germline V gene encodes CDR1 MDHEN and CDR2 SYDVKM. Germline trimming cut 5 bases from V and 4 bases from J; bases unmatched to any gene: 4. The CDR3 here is CASSHGTGGNQPQHF. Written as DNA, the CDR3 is TGTGCCAGCAGTCATGGGACAGGGGGGAATCAGCCCCAGCATTTT.

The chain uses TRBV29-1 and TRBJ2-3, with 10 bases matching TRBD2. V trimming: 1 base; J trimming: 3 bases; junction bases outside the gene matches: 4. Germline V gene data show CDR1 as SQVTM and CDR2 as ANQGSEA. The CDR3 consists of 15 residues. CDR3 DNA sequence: TGCAGCGTTGAAGGTGTAGCGGGGGGTACAGATACGCAGTATTTT. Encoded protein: CSVEGVAGGTDTQYF.

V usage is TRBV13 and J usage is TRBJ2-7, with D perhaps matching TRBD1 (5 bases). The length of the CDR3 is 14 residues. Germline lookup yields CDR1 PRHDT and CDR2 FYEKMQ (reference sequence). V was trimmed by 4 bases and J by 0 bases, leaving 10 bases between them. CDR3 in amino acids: CASSYATVSYEQYF. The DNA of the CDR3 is TGTGCCAGCAGCTACGCGACAGTCTCCTACGAGCAGTACTTC.

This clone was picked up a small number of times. The CDR3 reads CASSEAESSYNEQFF. CDR3 nucleotide sequence: TGTGCCAGCAGTGAGGCGGAGAGCTCCTACAATGAGCAGTTCTTC. This chain connects TRBV6-4 to TRBJ2-1; D gene unclear. CDR1 is MRHNA and CDR2 is SNTAGT in the germline V gene. The CDR3 loop spans 15 amino acids. V dropped 3 bases and J dropped 0 bases, with 9 bases sitting between them.

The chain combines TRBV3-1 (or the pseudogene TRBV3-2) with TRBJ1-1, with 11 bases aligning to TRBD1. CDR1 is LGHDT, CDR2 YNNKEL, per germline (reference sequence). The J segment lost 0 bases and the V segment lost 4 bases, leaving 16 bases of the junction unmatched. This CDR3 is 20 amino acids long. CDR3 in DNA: TGTGCCAGCAGCCGAATTCCTCCGGGACAGGGGGTTGTGGTGAACACTGAAGCTTTCTTT. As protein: CASSRIPPGQGVVVNTEAFF.

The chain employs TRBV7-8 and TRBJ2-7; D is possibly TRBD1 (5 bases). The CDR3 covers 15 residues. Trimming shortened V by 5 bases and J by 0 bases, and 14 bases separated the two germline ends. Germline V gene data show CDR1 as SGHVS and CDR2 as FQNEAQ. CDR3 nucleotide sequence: TGTGCCAGCAGCGTCCGTTGGGGCCTCTCCTACGAGCAGTACTTC. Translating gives CASSVRWGLSYEQYF.

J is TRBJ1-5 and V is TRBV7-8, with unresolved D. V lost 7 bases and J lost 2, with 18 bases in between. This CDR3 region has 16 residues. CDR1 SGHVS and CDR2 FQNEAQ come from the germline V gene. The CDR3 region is CASTPIPNVRNQPQHF. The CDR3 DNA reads TGTGCCAGCACCCCTATTCCGAATGTCCGCAATCAGCCCCAGCATTTT.

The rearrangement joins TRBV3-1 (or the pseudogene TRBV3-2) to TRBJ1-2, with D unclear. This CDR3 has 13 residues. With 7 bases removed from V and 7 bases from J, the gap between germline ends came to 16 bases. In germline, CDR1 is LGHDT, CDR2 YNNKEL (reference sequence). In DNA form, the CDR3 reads TGTGCCAGCACCCTTAGAAACACGGGTGGCTACACCTTC. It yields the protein CASTLRNTGGYTF.

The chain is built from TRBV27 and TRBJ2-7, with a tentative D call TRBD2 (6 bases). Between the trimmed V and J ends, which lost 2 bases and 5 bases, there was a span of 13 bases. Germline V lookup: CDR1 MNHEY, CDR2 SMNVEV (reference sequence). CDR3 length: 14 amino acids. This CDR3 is CASSLEGLWDEQYF. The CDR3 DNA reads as TGTGCCAGCAGTTTAGAGGGACTGTGGGACGAGCAGTACTTC.

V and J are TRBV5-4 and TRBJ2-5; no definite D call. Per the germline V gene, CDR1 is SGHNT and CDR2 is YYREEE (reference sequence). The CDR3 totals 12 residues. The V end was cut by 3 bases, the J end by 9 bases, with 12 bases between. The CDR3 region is CASSSENRAQYF. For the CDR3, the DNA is TGTGCCAGCAGCTCCGAGAACCGGGCCCAGTACTTC.

CDR3 nucleotide sequence: TGTGCCAGCAGTCGAGATCAGGACTATATACATTTT. It encodes CASSRDQDYIHF. This chain connects TRBV2 to TRBJ1-5, with unresolved D. From germline, CDR1 is SNHLY and CDR2 FYNNEI. This CDR3 has 12 amino acids. V shed 5 bases and J shed 16 bases, with 18 bases lying between them.

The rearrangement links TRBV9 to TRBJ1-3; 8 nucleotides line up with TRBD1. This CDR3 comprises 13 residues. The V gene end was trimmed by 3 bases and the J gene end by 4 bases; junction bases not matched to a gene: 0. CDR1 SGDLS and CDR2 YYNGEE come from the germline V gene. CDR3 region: CASSAGGGNTIYF. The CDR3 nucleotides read TGTGCCAGCAGCGCAGGGGGCGGAAACACCATATATTTT. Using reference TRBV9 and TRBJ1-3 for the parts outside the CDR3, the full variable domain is DSGVTQTPKHLITATGQRVTLRCSPRSGDLSVYWYQQSLDQGLQFLIQYYNGEERAKGNILERFSAQQFPDLHSELNLSSLELGDSALYFCASSAGGGNTIYFGEGSWLTVV.

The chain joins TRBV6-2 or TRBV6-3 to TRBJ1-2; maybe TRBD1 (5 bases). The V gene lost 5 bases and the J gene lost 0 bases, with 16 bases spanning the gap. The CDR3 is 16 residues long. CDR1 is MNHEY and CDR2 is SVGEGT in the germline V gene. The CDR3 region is CASSQRTSPTNYGYTF. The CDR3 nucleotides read TGTGCCAGCAGTCAACGGACAAGCCCAACTAACTATGGCTACACCTTC.

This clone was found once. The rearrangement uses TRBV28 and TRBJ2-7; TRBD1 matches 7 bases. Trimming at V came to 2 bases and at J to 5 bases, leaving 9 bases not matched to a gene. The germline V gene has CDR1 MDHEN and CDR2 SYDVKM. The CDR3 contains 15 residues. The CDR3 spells CASSLRLWDSDEQYF. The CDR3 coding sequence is TGTGCCAGCAGTTTACGGCTTTGGGACAGCGACGAGCAGTACTTC.

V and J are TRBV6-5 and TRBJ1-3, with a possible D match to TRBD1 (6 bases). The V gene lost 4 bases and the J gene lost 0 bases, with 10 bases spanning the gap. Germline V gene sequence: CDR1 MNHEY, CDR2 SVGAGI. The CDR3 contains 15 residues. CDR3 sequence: CASSSGTNSGNTIYF. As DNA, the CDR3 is TGTGCCAGCAGTTCCGGGACAAACTCTGGAAACACCATATATTTT.

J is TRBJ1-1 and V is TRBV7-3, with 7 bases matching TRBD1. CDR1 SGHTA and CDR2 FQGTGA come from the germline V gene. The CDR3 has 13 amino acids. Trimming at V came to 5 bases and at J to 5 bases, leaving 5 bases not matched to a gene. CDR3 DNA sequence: TGTGCCAGCAGCCTACGACAGGGTACTGAAGCTTTCTTT. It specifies CASSLRQGTEAFF.

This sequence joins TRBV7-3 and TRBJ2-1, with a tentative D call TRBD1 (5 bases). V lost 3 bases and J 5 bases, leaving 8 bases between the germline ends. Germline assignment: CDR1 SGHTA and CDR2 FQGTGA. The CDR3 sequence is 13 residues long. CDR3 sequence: CASSFPGNNEQFF. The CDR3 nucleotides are TGTGCCAGCAGCTTCCCAGGGAACAATGAGCAGTTCTTC.

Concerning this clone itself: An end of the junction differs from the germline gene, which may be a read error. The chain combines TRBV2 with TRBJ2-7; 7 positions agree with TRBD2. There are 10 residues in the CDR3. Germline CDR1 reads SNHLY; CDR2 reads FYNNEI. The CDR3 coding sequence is TGTGCCAGCAGGGGAGGGTCAGGCGTTTTC. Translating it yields CASRGGSGVF.

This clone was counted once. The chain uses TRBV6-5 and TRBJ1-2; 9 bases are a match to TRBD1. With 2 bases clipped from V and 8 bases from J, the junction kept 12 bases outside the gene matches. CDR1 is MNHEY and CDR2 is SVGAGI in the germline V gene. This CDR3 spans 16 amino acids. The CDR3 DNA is TGTGCCAGCAGTTACAGGAGGGGACAGGGTTCCGCGGGCTACACCTTC. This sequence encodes CASSYRRGQGSAGYTF.

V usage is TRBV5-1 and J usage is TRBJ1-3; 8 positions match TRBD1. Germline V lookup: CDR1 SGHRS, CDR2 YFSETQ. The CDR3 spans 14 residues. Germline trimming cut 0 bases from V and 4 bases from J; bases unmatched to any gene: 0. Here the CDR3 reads CASSLGQGGNTIYF. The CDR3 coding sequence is TGCGCCAGCAGCTTGGGACAGGGGGGAAACACCATATATTTT. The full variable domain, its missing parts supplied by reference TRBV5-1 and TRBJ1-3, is KAGVTQTPRYLIKTRGQQVTLSCSPISGHRSVSWYQQTPGQGLQFLFEYFSETQRNKGNFPGRFSGRQFSNSRSEMNVSTLELGDSALYLCASSLGQGGNTIYFGEGSWLTVV.

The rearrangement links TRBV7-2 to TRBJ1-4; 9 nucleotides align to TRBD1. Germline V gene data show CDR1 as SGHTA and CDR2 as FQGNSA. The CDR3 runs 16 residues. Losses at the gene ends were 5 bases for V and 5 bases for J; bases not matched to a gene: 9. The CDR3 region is CASSTHPGQGNEKLFF. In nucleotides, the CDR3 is TGTGCCAGCAGCACCCATCCGGGACAGGGCAATGAAAAACTGTTTTTT.

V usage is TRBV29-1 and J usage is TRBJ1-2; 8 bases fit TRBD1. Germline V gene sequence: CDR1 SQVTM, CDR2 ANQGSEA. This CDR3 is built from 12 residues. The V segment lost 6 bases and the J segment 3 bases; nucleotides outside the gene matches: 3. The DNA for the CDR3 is TGCAGCGTGGAGACAGGGGACTATGGCTACACCTTC. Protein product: CSVETGDYGYTF.

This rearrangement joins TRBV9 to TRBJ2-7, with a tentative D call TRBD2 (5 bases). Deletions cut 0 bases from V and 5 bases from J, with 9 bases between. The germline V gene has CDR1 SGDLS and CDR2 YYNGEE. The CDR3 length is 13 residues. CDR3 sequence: CASSVATRDEQYF. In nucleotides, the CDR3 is TGTGCCAGCAGCGTAGCTACGAGGGACGAGCAGTACTTC.

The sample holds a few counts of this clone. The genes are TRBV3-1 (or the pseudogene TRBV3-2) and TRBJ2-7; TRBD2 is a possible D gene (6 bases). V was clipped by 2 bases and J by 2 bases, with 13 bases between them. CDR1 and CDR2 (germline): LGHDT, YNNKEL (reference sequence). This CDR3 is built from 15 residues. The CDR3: CASSQPAGRTYEQYF. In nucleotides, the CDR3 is TGTGCCAGCAGCCAACCTGCGGGGCGGACCTACGAGCAGTACTTC.

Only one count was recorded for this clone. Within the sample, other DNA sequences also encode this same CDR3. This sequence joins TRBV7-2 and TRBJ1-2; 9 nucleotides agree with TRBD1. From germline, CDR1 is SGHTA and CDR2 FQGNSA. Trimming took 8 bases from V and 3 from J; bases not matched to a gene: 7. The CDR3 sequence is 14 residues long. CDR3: CASSSRTGDYGYTF. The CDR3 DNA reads TGTGCCAGCTCCTCCCGGACAGGGGACTATGGCTACACCTTC.

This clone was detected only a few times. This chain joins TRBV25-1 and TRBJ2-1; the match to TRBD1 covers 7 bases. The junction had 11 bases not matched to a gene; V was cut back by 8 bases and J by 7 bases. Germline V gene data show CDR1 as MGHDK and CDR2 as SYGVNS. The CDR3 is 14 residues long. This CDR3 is CASGLDRVRNEQFF. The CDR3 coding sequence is TGTGCCAGCGGACTCGACAGGGTTCGGAATGAGCAGTTCTTC.

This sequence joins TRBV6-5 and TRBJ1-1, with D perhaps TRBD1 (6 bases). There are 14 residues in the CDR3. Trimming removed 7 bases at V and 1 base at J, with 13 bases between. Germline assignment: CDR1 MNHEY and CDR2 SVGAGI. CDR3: CASTEGHPNTEAFF. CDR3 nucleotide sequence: TGTGCCAGCACCGAGGGACACCCGAACACTGAAGCTTTCTTT.

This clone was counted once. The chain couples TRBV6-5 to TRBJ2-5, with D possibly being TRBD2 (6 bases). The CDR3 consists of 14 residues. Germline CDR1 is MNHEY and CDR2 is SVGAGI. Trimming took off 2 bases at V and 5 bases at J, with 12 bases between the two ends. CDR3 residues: CASSYGRGGETQYF. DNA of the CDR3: TGTGCCAGCAGTTACGGTCGGGGAGGCGAGACCCAGTACTTC.

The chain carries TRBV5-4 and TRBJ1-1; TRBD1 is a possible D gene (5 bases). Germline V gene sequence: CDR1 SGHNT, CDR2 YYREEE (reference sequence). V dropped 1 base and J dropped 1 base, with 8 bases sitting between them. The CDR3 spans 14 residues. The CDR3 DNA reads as TGTGCCAGCAGCTTGCAGGGATCGAACACTGAAGCTTTCTTT. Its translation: CASSLQGSNTEAFF.

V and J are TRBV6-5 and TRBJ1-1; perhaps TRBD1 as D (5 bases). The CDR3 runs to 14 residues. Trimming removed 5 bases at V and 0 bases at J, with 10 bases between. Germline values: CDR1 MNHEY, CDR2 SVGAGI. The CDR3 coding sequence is TGTGCCAGCAGTCCCCGGGGGATGAACACTGAAGCTTTCTTT. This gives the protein CASSPRGMNTEAFF.